This T cell receptor beta chain was recorded in a study of radiotherapy plus CTLA-4 blockade in lung cancer. On the study more broadly: Disease control was seen in 31% of patients, objective responses in around 17%.

Measured with immunoSEQ multiplex PCR; TCRdb has only the in-frame clones, and not every one. The sample shows some 92,000 clones, around 86% of them seen only once. The study gave focal radiation plus ipilimumab CTLA-4 blockade to patients with chemo-refractory metastatic non-small-cell lung cancer. Study results and caveats: TCR clones of tumor origin grew in blood after radiotherapy plus ipilimumab. Increased serum interferon-beta after radiation also reportedly predicted response strongly.

As to this clone: Its cognate antigen is unknown.

This CDR3 is built from 16 residues. V lost 5 bases and J lost 2, with 16 bases in between. Germline CDR1 SGHTA, CDR2 FQGTGA. The sample was peripheral blood, taken from a patient treated with radiotherapy plus ipilimumab. The source is a human donor with non-small cell lung cancer who had a partial response to radiotherapy plus ipilimumab. This rearrangement joins TRBV7-3 to TRBJ2-1; D may be TRBD2 (6 bases). The CDR3: CASSLRQAGTYNEQFF. The DNA of the CDR3 is TGTGCCAGCAGCCTGAGGCAGGCGGGAACCTACAATGAGCAGTTCTTC.